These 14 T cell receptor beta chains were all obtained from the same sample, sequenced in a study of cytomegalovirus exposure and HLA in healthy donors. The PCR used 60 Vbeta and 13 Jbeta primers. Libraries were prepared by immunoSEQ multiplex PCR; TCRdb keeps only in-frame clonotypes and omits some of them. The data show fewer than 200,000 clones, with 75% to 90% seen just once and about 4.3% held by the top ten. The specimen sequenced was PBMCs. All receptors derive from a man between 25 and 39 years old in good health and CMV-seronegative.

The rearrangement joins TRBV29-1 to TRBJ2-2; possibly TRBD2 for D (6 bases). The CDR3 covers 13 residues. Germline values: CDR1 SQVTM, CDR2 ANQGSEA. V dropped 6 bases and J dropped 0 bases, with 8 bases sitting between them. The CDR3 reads CSVRGTNTGELFF. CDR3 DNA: TGCAGCGTCCGGGGGACGAACACCGGGGAGCTGTTTTTT.

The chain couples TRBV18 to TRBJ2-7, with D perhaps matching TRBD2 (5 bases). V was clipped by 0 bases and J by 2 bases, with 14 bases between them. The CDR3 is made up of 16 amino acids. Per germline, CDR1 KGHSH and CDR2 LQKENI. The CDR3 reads CASSPPITRATYEQYF. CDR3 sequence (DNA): TGTGCCAGCTCACCACCAATAACGAGGGCCACCTACGAGCAGTACTTC. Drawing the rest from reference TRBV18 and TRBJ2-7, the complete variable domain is NAGVMQNPRHLVRRRGQEARLRCSPMKGHSHVYWYRQLPEEGLKFMVYLQKENIIDESGMPKERFSAEFPKEGPSILRIQQVVRGDSAAYFCASSPPITRATYEQYFGPGTRLTVT.

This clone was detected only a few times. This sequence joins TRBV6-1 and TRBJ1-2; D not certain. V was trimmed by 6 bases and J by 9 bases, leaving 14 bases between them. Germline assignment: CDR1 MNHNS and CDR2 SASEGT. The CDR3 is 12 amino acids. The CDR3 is CASSSDRRSYTF. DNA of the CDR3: TGTGCCAGCAGCTCCGATCGGAGAAGCTACACCTTC.

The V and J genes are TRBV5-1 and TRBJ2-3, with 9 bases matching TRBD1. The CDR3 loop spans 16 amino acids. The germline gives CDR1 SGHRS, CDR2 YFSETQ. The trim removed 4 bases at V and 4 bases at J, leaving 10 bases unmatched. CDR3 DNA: TGCGCCAGCAGCATGGGACAGGGTCGGTCGGCAGATACGCAGTATTTT. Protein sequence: CASSMGQGRSADTQYF.

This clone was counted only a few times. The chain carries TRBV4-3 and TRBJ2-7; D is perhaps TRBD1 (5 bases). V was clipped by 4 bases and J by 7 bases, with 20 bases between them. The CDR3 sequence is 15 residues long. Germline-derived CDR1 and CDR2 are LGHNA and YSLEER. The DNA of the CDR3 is TGCGCCAGCAGCCCGGACACCCCAGTTGGTTTAGAGCAGTACTTC. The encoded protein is CASSPDTPVGLEQYF.

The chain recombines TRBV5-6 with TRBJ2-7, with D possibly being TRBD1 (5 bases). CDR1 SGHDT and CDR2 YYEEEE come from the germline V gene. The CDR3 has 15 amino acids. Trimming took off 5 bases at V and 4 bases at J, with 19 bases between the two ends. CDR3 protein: CASRLDRDRKYEQYF. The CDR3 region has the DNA TGTGCCAGCAGGCTGGACCGAGACAGAAAGTACGAGCAGTACTTC.

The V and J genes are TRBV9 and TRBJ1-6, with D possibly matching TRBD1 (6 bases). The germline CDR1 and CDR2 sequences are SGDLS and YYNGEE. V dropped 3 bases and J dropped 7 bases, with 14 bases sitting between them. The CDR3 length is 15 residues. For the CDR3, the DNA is TGTGCCAGCAGCGGGACAGCGGGGGCCAATTCACCCCTCCACTTT. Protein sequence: CASSGTAGANSPLHF.

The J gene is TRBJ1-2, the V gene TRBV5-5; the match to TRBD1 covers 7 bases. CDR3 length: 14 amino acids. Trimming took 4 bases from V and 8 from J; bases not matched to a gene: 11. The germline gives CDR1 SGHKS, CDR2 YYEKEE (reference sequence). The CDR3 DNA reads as TGTGCCAGCAGCCTGGGGACAGTCGACCACGGCTACACCTTC. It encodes CASSLGTVDHGYTF.

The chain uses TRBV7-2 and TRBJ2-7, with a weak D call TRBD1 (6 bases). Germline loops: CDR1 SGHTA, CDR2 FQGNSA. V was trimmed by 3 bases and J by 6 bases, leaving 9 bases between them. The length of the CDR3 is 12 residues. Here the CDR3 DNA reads TGTGCCAGCAGCTTCCCAGGGGCCGAGCAGTACTTC. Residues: CASSFPGAEQYF.

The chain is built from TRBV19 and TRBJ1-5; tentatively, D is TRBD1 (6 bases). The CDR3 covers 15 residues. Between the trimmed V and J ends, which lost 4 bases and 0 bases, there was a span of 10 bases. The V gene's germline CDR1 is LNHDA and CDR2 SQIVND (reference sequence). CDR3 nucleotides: TGTGCCAGTAGTAGGGACATGTCTAGCAATCAGCCCCAGCATTTT. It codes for CASSRDMSSNQPQHF.

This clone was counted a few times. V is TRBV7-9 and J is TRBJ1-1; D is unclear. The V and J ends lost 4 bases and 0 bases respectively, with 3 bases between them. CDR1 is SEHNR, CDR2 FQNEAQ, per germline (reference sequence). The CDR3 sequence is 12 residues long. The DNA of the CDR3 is TGTGCCAGCAGCTACTTGAACACTGAAGCTTTCTTT. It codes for CASSYLNTEAFF.

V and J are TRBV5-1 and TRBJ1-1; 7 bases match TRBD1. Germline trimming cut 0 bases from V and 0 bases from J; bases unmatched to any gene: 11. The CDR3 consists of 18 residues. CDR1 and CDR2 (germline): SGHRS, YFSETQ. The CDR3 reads CASSLAGPGGAMNTEAFF. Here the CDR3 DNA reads TGCGCCAGCAGCTTGGCCGGGCCAGGGGGAGCCATGAACACTGAAGCTTTCTTT.

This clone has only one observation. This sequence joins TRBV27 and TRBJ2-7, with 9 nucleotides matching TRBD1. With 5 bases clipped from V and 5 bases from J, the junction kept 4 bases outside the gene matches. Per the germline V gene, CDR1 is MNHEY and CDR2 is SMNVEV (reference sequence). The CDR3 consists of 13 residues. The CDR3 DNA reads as TGTGCCAGCAGTGCCTGGGACAGGGACGAGCAGTACTTC. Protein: CASSAWDRDEQYF.

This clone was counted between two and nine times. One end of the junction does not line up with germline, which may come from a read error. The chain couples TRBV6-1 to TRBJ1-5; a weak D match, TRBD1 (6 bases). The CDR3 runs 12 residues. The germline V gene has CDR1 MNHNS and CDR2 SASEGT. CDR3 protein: CASSLLGQSVNF. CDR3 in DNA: TGTGCCAGCAGTTTACTAGGACAGAGTGTGAATTTT.